This TCR beta chain derives from a study of monozygotic twins with inflammatory bowel disease. General study findings and limits: IBD-affected twins scored below their healthy co-twins in TCRbeta diversity (inverse Simpson).

Note on this clonotype: Its antigen is currently unknown.

The CDR3 has 14 residues. Germline V gene lookup returns CDR1 DFQATT and CDR2 SNEGSKA (reference sequence). cDNA synthesis was performed in eight separate reactions for each sample. TCRdb reprocessed the 5' RACE reads, with one entry per CDR3 protein and no DNA. The table for this sample gives over 110,000 distinct CDR3 sequences. The chain uses TRBV20-1 and TRBJ2-5. Sequencing was performed on blood. This receptor was taken from a human donor with ulcerative colitis or Crohn's disease, or a healthy co-twin of an affected twin (not recorded which). This chain's CDR3 is CSARKSGFQETQYF.